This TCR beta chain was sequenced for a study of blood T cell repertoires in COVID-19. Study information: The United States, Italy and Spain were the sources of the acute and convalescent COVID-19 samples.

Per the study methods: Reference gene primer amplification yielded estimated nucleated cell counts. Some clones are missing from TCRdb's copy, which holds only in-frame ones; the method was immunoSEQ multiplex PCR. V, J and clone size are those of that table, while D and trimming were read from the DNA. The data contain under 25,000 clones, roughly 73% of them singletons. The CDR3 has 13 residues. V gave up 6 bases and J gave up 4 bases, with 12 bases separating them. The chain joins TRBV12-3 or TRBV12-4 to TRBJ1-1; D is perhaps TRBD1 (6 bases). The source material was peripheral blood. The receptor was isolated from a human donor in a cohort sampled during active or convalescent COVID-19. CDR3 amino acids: CASRRVGGTEAFF. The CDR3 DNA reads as TGTGCCAGCAGGAGAGTAGGGGGCACTGAAGCTTTCTTT.